This TCR beta chain was profiled in a study of post-analysis software for immune sequencing data. The overall study: In terms of disease course, relapsing-remitting, secondary progressive and progressive-relapsing multiple sclerosis were included.

Carried by the TCR beta cDNA libraries were unique molecular identifiers. MiXCR, applied by TCRdb to the PCR reads, yields one record per CDR3 protein. The table includes fewer than 850,000 distinct CDR3 sequences, around 27% detected once. Broader study findings: A handful of TRBV segments (TRBV5-6, TRBV5-1 and TRBV20-1 among them) occurred more frequently in patients than in controls.

As regards this clonotype: What it recognizes is unknown.

The germline gives CDR1 DFQATT, CDR2 SNEGSKA (reference sequence). Trimming cost V 2 bases and J 9 bases, with 17 bases left between them. CDR3 size: 15 residues. The J gene is TRBJ1-6, the V gene TRBV20-1; D unresolved. The sequence was obtained from a girl aged 5 to 17 with multiple sclerosis. The sequencing sample was made of blood. CDR3 amino acids: CSARWVGKSGSPLHF. CDR3 DNA sequence: TGCAGTGCTAGATGGGTTGGGAAATCGGGTTCACCCCTCCACTTT.